The subject of this entry is one T cell receptor beta chain. These data come from a study of cytomegalovirus exposure and HLA in healthy donors. A multiplex PCR was run with 60 Vbeta primers and 13 Jbeta primers. The assay was immunoSEQ multiplex PCR, and TCRdb's table has in-frame clones only and misses some. The sample consists of 100,000 to 150,000 clones, roughly three quarters of them appearing once. The CDR3 has 16 amino acids. The J segment lost 1 base and the V segment lost 5 bases, leaving 8 bases of the junction unmatched. The V gene's germline CDR1 is SGHVS and CDR2 FQNEAQ. The sequencing sample was made of PBMCs. The rearrangement uses TRBV7-8 and TRBJ2-7, with 10 positions matching TRBD2. This sequence originates from a man aged 25-45 years in good health and CMV-seropositive. The DNA for the CDR3 is TGTGCCAGCAGCACCACCCGGACTAGCGGATCCTACGAGCAGTACTTC. This sequence encodes CASSTTRTSGSYEQYF.